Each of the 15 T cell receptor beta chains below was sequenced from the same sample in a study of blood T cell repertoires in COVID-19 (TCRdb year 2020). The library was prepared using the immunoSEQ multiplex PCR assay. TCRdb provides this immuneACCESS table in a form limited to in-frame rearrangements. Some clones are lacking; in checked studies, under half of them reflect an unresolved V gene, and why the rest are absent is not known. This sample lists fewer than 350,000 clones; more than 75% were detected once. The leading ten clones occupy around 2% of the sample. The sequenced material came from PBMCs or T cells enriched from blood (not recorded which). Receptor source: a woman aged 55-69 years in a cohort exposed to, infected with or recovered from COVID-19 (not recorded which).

The CDR3 DNA reads as TGTGCCAGCAGCGTAGGGGATAGCGGGACCCTAAGCACAGATACGCAGTATTTT. It yields the protein CASSVGDSGTLSTDTQYF. The V and J genes are TRBV9 and TRBJ2-3; 8 nucleotides match TRBD2. J lost 0 bases, V lost 0 bases, and 9 bases had no gene match. The CDR3 has 18 amino acids. From germline, CDR1 is SGDLS and CDR2 YYNGEE.

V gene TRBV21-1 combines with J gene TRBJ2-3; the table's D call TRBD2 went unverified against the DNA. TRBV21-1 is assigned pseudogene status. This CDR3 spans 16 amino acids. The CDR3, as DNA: TGTGCCAGCAGCAGACGGGGGTCCATTCAGGAAGATACGCAGTATTTT. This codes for CASSRRGSIQEDTQYF.

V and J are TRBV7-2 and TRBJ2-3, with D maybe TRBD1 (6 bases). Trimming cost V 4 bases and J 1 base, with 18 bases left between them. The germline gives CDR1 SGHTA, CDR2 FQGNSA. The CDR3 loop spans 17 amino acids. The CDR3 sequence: CASSSLKGVGRTDTQYF. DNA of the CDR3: TGTGCCAGCAGCTCGCTAAAGGGGGTGGGGCGCACAGATACGCAGTATTTT.

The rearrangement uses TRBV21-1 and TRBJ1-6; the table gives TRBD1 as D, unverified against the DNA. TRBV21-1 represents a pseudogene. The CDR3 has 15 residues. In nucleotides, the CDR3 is TGTGCCAGCAGCACCCTGACAGTTTATAATTCACCCCTCCACTTT. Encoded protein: CASSTLTVYNSPLHF.

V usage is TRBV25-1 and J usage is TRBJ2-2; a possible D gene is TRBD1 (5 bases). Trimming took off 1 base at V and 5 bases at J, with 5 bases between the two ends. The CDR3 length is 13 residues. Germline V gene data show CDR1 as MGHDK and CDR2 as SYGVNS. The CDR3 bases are TGTGCCAGCAGTGAATCAGGGACCGGGGAGCTGTTTTTT. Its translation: CASSESGTGELFF. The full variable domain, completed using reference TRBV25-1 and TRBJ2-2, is EADIYQTPRYLVIGTGKKITLECSQTMGHDKMYWYQQDPGMELHLIHYSYGVNSTEKGDLSSESTVSRIRTEHFPLTLESARPSHTSQYLCASSESGTGELFFGEGSRLTVL.

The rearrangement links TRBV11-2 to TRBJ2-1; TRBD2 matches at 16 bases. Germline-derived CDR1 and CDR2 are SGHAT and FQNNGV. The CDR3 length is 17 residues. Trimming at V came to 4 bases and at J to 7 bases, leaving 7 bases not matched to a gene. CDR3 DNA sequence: TGTGCCAGCAGCTCACCGGGACTAGCGGGAGGGCGGAATGAGCAGTTCTTC. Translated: CASSSPGLAGGRNEQFF.

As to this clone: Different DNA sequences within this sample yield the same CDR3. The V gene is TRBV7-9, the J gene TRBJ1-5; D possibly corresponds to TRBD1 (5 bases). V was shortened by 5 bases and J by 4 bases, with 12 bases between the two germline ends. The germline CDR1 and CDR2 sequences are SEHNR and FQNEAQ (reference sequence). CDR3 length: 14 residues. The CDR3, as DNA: TGTGCCAGCAGCCTAGACAGCACTAATCAGCCCCAGCATTTT. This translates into CASSLDSTNQPQHF.

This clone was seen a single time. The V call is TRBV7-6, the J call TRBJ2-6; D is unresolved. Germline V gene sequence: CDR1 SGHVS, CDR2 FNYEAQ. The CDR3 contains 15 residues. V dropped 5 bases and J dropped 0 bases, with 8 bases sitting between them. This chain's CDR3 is CASSPGSSGANVLTF. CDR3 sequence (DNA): TGTGCCAGCAGCCCCGGGTCCTCTGGGGCCAACGTCCTGACTTTC.

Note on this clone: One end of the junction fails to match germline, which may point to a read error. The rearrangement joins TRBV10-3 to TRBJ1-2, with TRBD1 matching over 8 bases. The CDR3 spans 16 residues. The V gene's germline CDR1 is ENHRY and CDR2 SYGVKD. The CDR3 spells CAISGTGDVRTYGYTF. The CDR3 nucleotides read TGTGCCATAAGTGGGACAGGAGACGTCAGGACCTATGGCTACACCTTC.

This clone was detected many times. CDR3 amino acids: CASSGQGGGNQPQHF. In DNA, the CDR3 is TGTGCCAGCAGTGGTCAGGGGGGCGGCAATCAGCCCCAGCATTTT. The J gene is TRBJ1-5, the V gene TRBV2, with 7 positions matching TRBD1. CDR1 and CDR2 (germline): SNHLY, FYNNEI. The CDR3 is 15 residues long. The trim removed 4 bases at V and 2 bases at J, leaving 5 bases unmatched.

CDR3 loop: CATSDGAYYGYTF. The CDR3 nucleotides read TGTGCCACCAGTGATGGAGCCTACTATGGCTACACCTTC. This rearrangement joins TRBV24-1 to TRBJ1-2; D ambiguous. This CDR3 has 13 amino acids. Germline CDR1 reads KGHDR; CDR2 reads SFDVKD. Trimming removed 3 bases at V and 3 bases at J, with 7 bases between.

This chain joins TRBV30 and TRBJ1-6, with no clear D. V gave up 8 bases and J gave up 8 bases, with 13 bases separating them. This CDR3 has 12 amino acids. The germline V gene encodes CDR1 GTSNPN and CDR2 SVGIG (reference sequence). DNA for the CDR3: TGTGCCGGCTCAGGAGGTGATTCACCCCTCCACTTT. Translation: CAGSGGDSPLHF. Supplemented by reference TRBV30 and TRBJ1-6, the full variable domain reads SQTIHQWPATLVQPVGSPLSLECTVEGTSNPNLYWYRQAAGRGLQLLFYSVGIGQISSEVPQNLSASRPQDRQFILSSKKLLLSDSGFYLCAGSGGDSPLHFGNGTRLTVT.

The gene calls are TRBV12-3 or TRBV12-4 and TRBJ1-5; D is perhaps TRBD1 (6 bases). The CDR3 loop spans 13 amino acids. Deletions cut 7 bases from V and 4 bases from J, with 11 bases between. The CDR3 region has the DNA TGTGCCAGCACCGGACAGATTAATCAGCCCCAGCATTTT. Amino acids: CASTGQINQPQHF.

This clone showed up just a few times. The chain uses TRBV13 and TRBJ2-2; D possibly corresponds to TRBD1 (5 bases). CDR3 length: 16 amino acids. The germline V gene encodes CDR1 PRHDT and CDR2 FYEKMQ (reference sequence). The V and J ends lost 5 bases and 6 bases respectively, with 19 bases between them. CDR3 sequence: CASSPRSWGRAGELFF. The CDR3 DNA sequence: TGTGCCAGCAGCCCTAGGTCGTGGGGCCGTGCCGGGGAGCTGTTTTTT. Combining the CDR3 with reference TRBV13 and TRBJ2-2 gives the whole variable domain AAGVIQSPRHLIKEKRETATLKCYPIPRHDTVYWYQQGPGQDPQFLISFYEKMQSDKGSIPDRFSAQQFSDYHSELNMSSLELGDSALYFCASSPRSWGRAGELFFGEGSRLTVL.

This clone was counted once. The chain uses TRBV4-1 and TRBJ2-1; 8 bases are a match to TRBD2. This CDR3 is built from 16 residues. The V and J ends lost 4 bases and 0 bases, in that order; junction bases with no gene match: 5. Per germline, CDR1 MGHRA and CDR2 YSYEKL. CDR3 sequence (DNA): TGCGCCAGCAGCCGGCTAGCGGGCCCCTCCTACAATGAGCAGTTCTTC. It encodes CASSRLAGPSYNEQFF.